The rows below give T cell receptor beta chains drawn from one sample of a study of cytomegalovirus exposure and HLA in healthy donors. The repertoire was sequenced with immunoSEQ multiplex PCR; TCRdb's copy has only in-frame clones and lacks some. Of some 170,000 clones listed, nearly 80% are singletons. Sequencing was done on a sample of PBMCs. The receptors here all came from a female donor in good health and CMV-seronegative. Each CDR3 is given with its conserved first and last residue. Each record gives: clone size, D gene, J gene, V gene, CDR3 DNA, CDR3 protein. The D gene is left open where the match is weak. The size field is filled for only some rows; it gives once, few, many or a size class.

-,-,TRBJ1-3,TRBV6-1,TGTGCCAGCAGACAAGGGGGCTCTGGAAACACCATATATTTT,CASRQGGSGNTIYF
few,TRBD1,TRBJ2-3,TRBV19,TGTGCCACCTCCGACAGGGTGACAGATACGCAGTATTTT,CATSDRVTDTQYF
-,TRBD1,TRBJ1-2,TRBV9,TGTGCCAGCAGCCCCGGGACAGGGGGAGATTATGGCTACACCTTC,CASSPGTGGDYGYTF
many,TRBD2,TRBJ2-1,TRBV7-2,TGTGCCAGCAGCTTCTCGGAGAGGGGACTAGCGGGAGCTGAGCAGTTCTTC,CASSFSERGLAGAEQFF
few,-,TRBJ2-7,TRBV6-1,TGTGCCAGCAGGGCAAGAGACAGTTTAGCCTACGAGCAGTACTTC,CASRARDSLAYEQYF
-,TRBD2,TRBJ2-7,TRBV28,TGTGCCAGCAGTTTGGGGGGGGGATACGAGCAGTACTTC,CASSLGGGYEQYF
-,-,TRBJ2-3,TRBV7-3,TGTGCCAGCAGCTCCCCTTCGGTAGATACGCAGTATTTT,CASSSPSVDTQYF
-,TRBD1,TRBJ2-1,TRBV10-3,TGTGCCATCAGTGAGTCGGGCAGGGGGCCTAACAATGAGCAGTTCTTC,CAISESGRGPNNEQFF
-,-,TRBJ2-4,TRBV9,TGTGCCAGCAGCCACGAGGGGGCGAGCGGGGCCAAAAACATTCAGTACTTC,CASSHEGASGAKNIQYF
-,-,TRBJ2-7,TRBV4-1,TGCGCCAGCAGCCAAGACAGGGAATTTGCCTACGAGCAGTACTTC,CASSQDREFAYEQYF
-,TRBD1,TRBJ1-1,TRBV2,TGTGCCAGCAGTGGCCAGGGGGAAACTGAAGCTTTCTTT,CASSGQGETEAFF
-,-,TRBJ1-5,TRBV9,TGTGCCAGCAGCTATCAGGGTTTTCAGCCCCAGCATTTT,CASSYQGFQPQHF
-,-,TRBJ2-1,TRBV13,TGTGCCAGCAGCCACAGGGACCCACAGAGACGCTACAATGAGCAGTTCTTC,CASSHRDPQRRYNEQFF
-,-,TRBJ2-7,TRBV7-8,TGTGCCAGCAGCTTAGTAGGACAGCCCTACGAGCAGTACTTC,CASSLVGQPYEQYF
-,TRBD1,TRBJ1-5,TRBV7-9,TGTGCCAGCAGCCTCGAAGAGGACAGGGGCGGGAATCAGCCCCAGCATTTT,CASSLEEDRGGNQPQHF
-,-,TRBJ2-3,TRBV7-2,TGTGCCAGCAGCTTAGAGATCCCCCGGGGCACAGATACGCAGTATTTT,CASSLEIPRGTDTQYF
-,-,TRBJ2-7,TRBV6-6,TGTGCCAGCAGCCCCCCTCAGGGATCCTACGAGCAGTACTTC,CASSPPQGSYEQYF
once,TRBD1,TRBJ2-1,TRBV9,TGTGCCAGCAGCCTCTGGACAGGGGAGGGTTTACAGTTCTTC,CASSLWTGEGLQFF
-,-,TRBJ2-6,TRBV19,TGTGCCAGTAGCTTACCCGAGGACAGAAGCTCTGGGGCCAACGTCCTGACTTTC,CASSLPEDRSSGANVLTF
-,TRBD1,TRBJ2-1,TRBV14,TGTGCCAGCAGCCAGGACCGGGACAGCTCCTACAATGAGCAGTTCTTC,CASSQDRDSSYNEQFF
-,TRBD1,TRBJ1-2,TRBV14,TGTGCCAGCAGCCAAGGCGGTTGGCCTTGGACAGGGGGTGGCTACACCTTC,CASSQGGWPWTGGGYTF
-,TRBD1,TRBJ1-3,TRBV9,TGTGCCAGCAGCGTAGGGACAGGGGGCGATCAAGGAAACACCATATATTTT,CASSVGTGGDQGNTIYF
-,-,TRBJ2-1,TRBV5-1,TGCGCCAGCAGCTTGTCTACCGGGAATGAGCAGTTCTTC,CASSLSTGNEQFF
-,TRBD2,TRBJ2-6,TRBV10-3,TGTGCCATCAGTGAGTCGACGACTAGCGGGGGGTCGGGGGCCAACGTCCTGACTTTC,CAISESTTSGGSGANVLTF
-,-,TRBJ2-2,TRBV9,TGTGCCAGCAGCGTAGGCTCAGTAGGGGAGCTGTTTTTT,CASSVGSVGELFF
few,TRBD1,TRBJ1-6,TRBV2,TGTGCCAGCACCCTGGGGACAGGGGAGGGGAATTCACCCCTCCACTTT,CASTLGTGEGNSPLHF
few,TRBD2,TRBJ2-3,TRBV4-2,TGTGCCAGCAGCCAACCCGTTAGCGGGACCCTCACAGATACGCAGTATTTT,CASSQPVSGTLTDTQYF
-,TRBD1,TRBJ2-1,TRBV28,TGTGCCAGCAGTTCCGGAACGGGACAGCAATACAATGAGCAGTTCTTC,CASSSGTGQQYNEQFF
once,TRBD2,TRBJ2-7,TRBV7-2,TGTGCCAGCAGCCCCTTTAGCGGGAGACCCCTAACGTACGAGCAGTACTTC,CASSPFSGRPLTYEQYF
-,-,TRBJ1-1,TRBV21-1,TGTGCCAGCAGCTCCCGGGACAGGGACACTGAAGCTTTCTTT,CASSSRDRDTEAFF
-,TRBD1,TRBJ1-1,TRBV30,TGTGCCTGGAGGCCAGGGGGAACTGAAGCTTTCTTT,CAWRPGGTEAFF
-,-,TRBJ2-5,TRBV11-2,TGTGCCAGCAGCTTTAGCCCGGGTGGTGTGGAGACCCAGTACTTC,CASSFSPGGVETQYF
few,-,TRBJ2-5,TRBV6-5,TGTGCCAGCAGTTTAGACTACATGGGGACCCAGTACTTC,CASSLDYMGTQYF
-,TRBD1,TRBJ2-2,TRBV9,TGTGCCAGCAGCGGACACAGGGGAACCGGGGAGCTGTTTTTT,CASSGHRGTGELFF
-,-,TRBJ1-5,TRBV5-5,TGTGCCAGCAGCTTGGTGAGGTCAGATCAGCCCCAGCATTTT,CASSLVRSDQPQHF
-,TRBD2,TRBJ2-1,TRBV2,TGTGCCAGCAGTGAAGGTACTAGCGGATACAATGAGCAGTTCTTC,CASSEGTSGYNEQFF
-,-,TRBJ1-1,TRBV2,TGTGCCAGCAGCTTTAGGGGGAACACTGAAGCTTTCTTT,CASSFRGNTEAFF
-,-,TRBJ2-5,TRBV5-1,TGCGCCAGCACAACCCACGGACTCAACCAAGAGACCCAGTACTTC,CASTTHGLNQETQYF
-,-,TRBJ1-1,TRBV18,TGTGCCAGCTCACCGACAGTCAATGCTGAAGCTTTCTTT,CASSPTVNAEAFF
-,-,TRBJ2-7,TRBV18,TGTGCCAGCTCACCCATCTGGGGGCCGAGCGAGCAGTACTTC,CASSPIWGPSEQYF
-,TRBD2,TRBJ2-7,TRBV5-1,TGCGCCAGCAGCGTGGGCCTTCGGGTAGCGGGGGACAAATACGAGCAGTACTTC,CASSVGLRVAGDKYEQYF
-,-,TRBJ2-2,TRBV6-4,TGTGCCAGCAGTGTAGGGGCCGGCACCGGGGAGCTGTTTTTT,CASSVGAGTGELFF
-,TRBD1,TRBJ2-7,TRBV5-4,TGTGCCAGCAGCCACGAGGTGGGACAGGGGAAACAGTACTTC,CASSHEVGQGKQYF
-,-,TRBJ1-2,TRBV10-3,TGTGCCATCAGTGACCCACCGGGGTTCGGCTACACCTTC,CAISDPPGFGYTF
-,-,TRBJ2-1,TRBV28,TGTGCCAGCAGTTTAAACCGAGAAACAGGGCATTACAGCAATGAGCAGTTCTTC,CASSLNRETGHYSNEQFF
-,-,TRBJ1-1,TRBV30,TGTGCCTGGACGGGCCCGGGGATTAACACTGAAGCTTTCTTT,CAWTGPGINTEAFF
-,-,TRBJ1-2,TRBV4-1,TGCGCCAGCAGCCAAGATCACGGGGGAGGGGGTTTCGGCTACACCTTC,CASSQDHGGGGFGYTF
-,-,TRBJ2-5,TRBV20-1,TGCAGTGCTACCAGCCAAGAGACCCAGTACTTC,CSATSQETQYF